Shown below are 20 T cell receptor beta chains from a single sample sequenced in a study of HIV-infected patients and healthy controls. All unsorted peripheral T cells were captured because whole blood was used without fractionation. Reverse transcription used roughly 450 ng RNA and constant-region primers for alpha and beta. Each of the alpha and beta chains got its own library through chain-specific third strand synthesis with indices. TCRdb reprocessed the 5' RACE reads via MiXCR and lists one record per CDR3 protein. The sample consists of about 18,000 distinct CDR3 sequences, 10% to 15% of them appearing once. Sequencing used blood. Source of these receptors: an adult in good health.

This clonotype was observed a handful of times. The V gene is TRBV4-1, the J gene TRBJ2-1, with TRBD2 matching over 9 bases. With 3 bases clipped from V and 5 bases from J, the junction kept 5 bases outside the gene matches. Germline V gives CDR1 MGHRA, CDR2 YSYEKL. The CDR3 sequence is 15 residues long. The CDR3 here is CASSHAGGPNNEQFF. In DNA form, the CDR3 reads TGCGCCAGCAGCCACGCGGGGGGGCCCAACAATGAGCAGTTCTTC.

Within the sample, this clonotype is medium-sized (0.01 to 0.1%). The chain is built from TRBV25-1 and TRBJ1-2, with unresolved D. The length of the CDR3 is 14 residues. Germline V gene data show CDR1 as MGHDK and CDR2 as SYGVNS. The V end was cut by 2 bases, the J end by 6 bases, with 13 bases between. The CDR3 loop reads CASSETGRPDGYTF. In DNA form, the CDR3 reads TGTGCCAGCAGTGAAACGGGCCGACCCGATGGCTACACCTTC.

Only a few counts were recorded for this clonotype. CDR3 protein: CASSYEYRFQRDTEAFF. DNA of the CDR3: TGTGCCAGCAGTTACGAATACAGGTTTCAGAGGGACACTGAAGCTTTCTTT. J is TRBJ1-1 and V is TRBV6-6; maybe TRBD1 (5 bases). Germline V lookup: CDR1 MNHNY, CDR2 SVGAGI (reference sequence). The CDR3 is 17 amino acids. Trimming removed 2 bases at V and 3 bases at J, with 19 bases between.

This clonotype is deemed medium-sized. The chain has TRBV6-6 and TRBJ2-3, with D possibly being TRBD1 (5 bases). Trimming took 2 bases from V and 8 from J, leaving 11 bases between them. Germline CDR1 and CDR2: MNHNY and SVGAGI (reference sequence). This CDR3 has 13 amino acids. The CDR3 spells CASSYRQILTQYF. DNA of the CDR3: TGTGCCAGCAGTTACCGACAGATTCTTACGCAGTATTTT.

This chain connects TRBV7-2 to TRBJ1-5; D remains ambiguous. The CDR3 extends over 14 amino acids. V was shortened by 1 base and J by 3 bases, with 7 bases between the two germline ends. Germline V lookup: CDR1 SGHTA, CDR2 FQGNSA. CDR3 bases: TGTGCCAGCAGCTTAGGGCAGACCAATCAGCCCCAGCATTTT. The encoded protein is CASSLGQTNQPQHF.

This clonotype was counted ten times or more. The J gene is TRBJ1-4, the V gene TRBV7-9; D is unclear. Per the germline V gene, CDR1 is SEHNR and CDR2 is FQNEAQ (reference sequence). The CDR3 totals 13 residues. Trimming took off 5 bases at V and 2 bases at J, with 6 bases between the two ends. The CDR3 sequence is CASSQVTNEKLFF. In DNA, the CDR3 is TGTGCCAGCAGCCAGGTTACTAATGAAAAACTGTTTTTT. The whole variable domain, filled in from reference TRBV7-9 and TRBJ1-4, reads DTGVSQNPRHKITKRGQNVTFRCDPISEHNRLYWYRQTLGQGPEFLTYFQNEAQLEKSRLLSDRFSAERPKGSFSTLEIQRTEQGDSAMYLCASSQVTNEKLFFGSGTQLSVL.

V is TRBV6-6 and J is TRBJ2-5; the D gene is possibly TRBD2 (6 bases). In germline, CDR1 is MNHNY, CDR2 SVGAGI (reference sequence). The V end was cut by 8 bases, the J end by 4 bases, with 14 bases between. This CDR3 comprises 13 residues. DNA of the CDR3: TGTGCCAGCCGGCCCTTGGGGGGAGAGACCCAGTACTTC. Translating gives CASRPLGGETQYF.

There are many counts of this clonotype. The chain joins TRBV7-2 to TRBJ2-1; TRBD2 matches at 7 bases. Per germline, CDR1 SGHTA and CDR2 FQGNSA. With 6 bases clipped from V and 8 bases from J, the junction kept 13 bases outside the gene matches. The CDR3 has 15 residues. The CDR3 region has the DNA TGTGCCAGCAGAAGCGGACTAGGCTACGAATATGAGCAGTTCTTC. Its translation is CASRSGLGYEYEQFF.

This clonotype was seen repeatedly, ten times or more. The chain has TRBV2 and TRBJ1-5, with D unresolved. This CDR3 is built from 15 residues. V lost 5 bases and J 0 bases, leaving 11 bases between the germline ends. The germline V gene encodes CDR1 SNHLY and CDR2 FYNNEI. The CDR3 reads CASSQIPTSNQPQHF. In nucleotides, the CDR3 is TGTGCCAGCAGTCAAATACCCACTAGCAATCAGCCCCAGCATTTT.

This clonotype showed up many times. The chain recombines TRBV12-3 or TRBV12-4 with TRBJ1-2, with D unclear. The CDR3 runs to 11 residues. V dropped 0 bases and J dropped 8 bases, with 4 bases sitting between them. The CDR3, as DNA: TGTGCCAGCAGTTTAGCTGGCGGCTACACCTTC. It encodes CASSLAGGYTF.

This clonotype was detected many times. This chain connects TRBV4-3 to TRBJ1-1, with 8 bases lining up with TRBD1. Germline V gene data show CDR1 as LGHNA and CDR2 as YSLEER. The CDR3 runs to 14 residues. V lost 4 bases and J lost 5; bases outside the gene matches: 6. DNA for the CDR3: TGCGCCAGCAGCCTAGACAGGGGAGGGACTGAAGCTTTCTTT. This sequence encodes CASSLDRGGTEAFF.

This rearrangement joins TRBV18 to TRBJ2-7; D ambiguous. This CDR3 is built from 12 residues. The germline CDR1 and CDR2 sequences are KGHSH and LQKENI. V was trimmed by 4 bases and J by 6 bases, leaving 10 bases between them. The CDR3 DNA sequence: TGTGCCAGCTCACACCCCGGTAGCGAGCAGTACTTC. It encodes CASSHPGSEQYF.

Ten or more counts support this clonotype. The chain has TRBV30 and TRBJ1-2; D unresolved. Per germline, CDR1 GTSNPN and CDR2 SVGIG (reference sequence). The V and J ends lost 0 bases and 3 bases respectively, with 11 bases between them. This CDR3 has 14 residues. The CDR3: CAWSVSGSDYGYTF. The CDR3 bases are TGTGCCTGGAGTGTATCGGGGAGCGACTATGGCTACACCTTC.

At least ten counts were recorded for this clonotype. The chain links TRBV7-2 to TRBJ2-5; a weak D match, TRBD2 (6 bases). CDR1 and CDR2 (germline): SGHTA, FQGNSA. Trimming took off 3 bases at V and 5 bases at J, with 10 bases between the two ends. This CDR3 comprises 13 residues. DNA for the CDR3: TGTGCCAGCAGCTTGAGCGGGTTCGAGACCCAGTACTTC. Its protein is CASSLSGFETQYF. Supplemented by reference TRBV7-2 and TRBJ2-5, the full variable domain reads GAGVSQSPSNKVTEKGKDVELRCDPISGHTALYWYRQSLGQGLEFLIYFQGNSAPDKSGLPSDRFSAERTGGSVSTLTIQRTQQEDSAVYLCASSLSGFETQYFGPGTRLLVL.

Many counts were recorded for this clonotype. The rearrangement uses TRBV9 and TRBJ2-3; perhaps TRBD1 as D (5 bases). Deletions cut 4 bases from V and 4 bases from J, with 25 bases between. The CDR3 totals 18 residues. Germline-derived CDR1 and CDR2 are SGDLS and YYNGEE. CDR3 residues: CASSFRLRSGQFADTQYF. CDR3 DNA: TGTGCCAGCAGCTTCCGCTTGAGGTCAGGGCAGTTTGCAGATACGCAGTATTTT.

In its sample, this clonotype was seen a few times. The chain recombines TRBV6-5 with TRBJ1-3, with D hard to call. The CDR3 runs 15 residues. Trimming cost V 0 bases and J 2 bases, with 8 bases left between them. CDR1 is MNHEY, CDR2 SVGAGI, per germline. Here the CDR3 DNA reads TGTGCCAGCAGTTACTCGGCAGCTGCTGGAAACACCATATATTTT. Protein sequence: CASSYSAAAGNTIYF.

This clonotype is medium-sized within its sample. The CDR3 region is CAVQRNTEAFF. Here the CDR3 DNA reads TGTGCCGTACAGCGGAACACTGAAGCTTTCTTT. The chain links TRBV6-1 to TRBJ1-1; D remains ambiguous. Trimming removed 11 bases at V and 1 base at J, with 8 bases between. The CDR3 length is 11 residues. Looked up from germline, CDR1 is MNHNS and CDR2 is SASEGT.

V is TRBV2 and J is TRBJ2-3, with D perhaps given as TRBD1 or TRBD2 (5 bases each). The V end lost 4 bases, the J end lost 1 base, and 12 bases lay between the germline ends. The CDR3 is made up of 15 amino acids. From germline, CDR1 is SNHLY and CDR2 FYNNEI. The CDR3 nucleotides read TGTGCCAGCAGTGTCGTGGGGCGGGGCACAGATACGCAGTATTTT. It codes for CASSVVGRGTDTQYF.

Within the sample, this clonotype is medium-sized. The chain carries TRBV13 and TRBJ1-5; 7 nucleotides align to TRBD1. The trim removed 5 bases at V and 6 bases at J, leaving 1 base unmatched. The CDR3 is made up of 12 amino acids. Germline CDR1 PRHDT, CDR2 FYEKMQ (reference sequence). The CDR3 region has the DNA TGTGCCAGCAGCAACAGGGGTCAGCCCCAGCATTTT. Translating gives CASSNRGQPQHF. Supplemented by reference TRBV13 and TRBJ1-5, the full variable domain reads AAGVIQSPRHLIKEKRETATLKCYPIPRHDTVYWYQQGPGQDPQFLISFYEKMQSDKGSIPDRFSAQQFSDYHSELNMSSLELGDSALYFCASSNRGQPQHFGDGTRLSIL.

The table lists this clonotype with many counts. This chain links TRBV28 with TRBJ1-1; D is perhaps TRBD1 (6 bases). The V end was cut by 5 bases, the J end by 4 bases, with 14 bases between. The CDR3 spans 14 residues. Germline V gene sequence: CDR1 MDHEN, CDR2 SYDVKM. The chain's CDR3 is CASSITGLGTEAFF. As DNA, the CDR3 is TGTGCCAGCAGTATTACAGGGCTGGGCACTGAAGCTTTCTTT.